The 3 T cell receptor beta chains below were found in one sample sequenced in a study of T cell responses to AZD1222 COVID-19 vaccine (dated by TCRdb to the early 2020s). Sample time point, as interpreted from the label and publication: baseline before first vaccination. Preparation of the library involved the immunoSEQ multiplex PCR assay. Imported from immuneACCESS, the table was reduced by TCRdb to in-frame sequences with V and J called. These copies leave out some clones; in studies compared against another copy, an unresolved V gene accounts for under half, and the cause of the remainder is not known. The sample table holds about 180,000 clones, of which 88% were seen once. The ten largest clones capture approximately 8% of the sample. The sample here was peripheral blood, taken on day 0 of AZD1222 vaccination. The receptors were gathered from an adult in good health.

V is TRBV6-5 and J is TRBJ1-1, with D uncertain. The CDR3 runs 15 residues. V gave up 3 bases and J gave up 0 bases, with 11 bases separating them. CDR1 is MNHEY, CDR2 SVGAGI, per germline. The CDR3, as DNA: TGTGCCAGCAGTTATTCATGGGGTTTGAACACTGAAGCTTTCTTT. Its translation is CASSYSWGLNTEAFF.

The table lists this clone with a few counts. This chain links TRBV5-8 with TRBJ2-1; 12 bases fit TRBD2. CDR3 length equals 18 residues. Germline CDR1 reads SGHTS; CDR2 reads YDEGEE. V lost 3 bases to trimming and J lost 7 bases; unmatched junction nucleotides: 14. The CDR3 loop is CASSSQGLAGWTGNEQFF. CDR3 bases: TGTGCCAGCAGCTCACAGGGACTAGCGGGCTGGACCGGAAATGAGCAGTTCTTC.

The gene calls are TRBV5-4 and TRBJ1-2, with unresolved D. V lost 3 bases and J 0 bases, leaving 6 bases between the germline ends. This CDR3 spans 13 amino acids. Germline CDR1 reads SGHNT; CDR2 reads YYREEE (reference sequence). The CDR3 coding sequence is TGTGCCAGCAGCTCTGTAGCTAACTATGGCTACACCTTC. Its protein is CASSSVANYGYTF. Full variable domain (remainder filled in from reference TRBV5-4 and TRBJ1-2): ETGVTQSPTHLIKTRGQQVTLRCSSQSGHNTVSWYQQALGQGPQFIFQYYREEENGRGNFPPRFSGLQFPNYSSELNVNALELDDSALYLCASSSVANYGYTFGSGTRLTVV.